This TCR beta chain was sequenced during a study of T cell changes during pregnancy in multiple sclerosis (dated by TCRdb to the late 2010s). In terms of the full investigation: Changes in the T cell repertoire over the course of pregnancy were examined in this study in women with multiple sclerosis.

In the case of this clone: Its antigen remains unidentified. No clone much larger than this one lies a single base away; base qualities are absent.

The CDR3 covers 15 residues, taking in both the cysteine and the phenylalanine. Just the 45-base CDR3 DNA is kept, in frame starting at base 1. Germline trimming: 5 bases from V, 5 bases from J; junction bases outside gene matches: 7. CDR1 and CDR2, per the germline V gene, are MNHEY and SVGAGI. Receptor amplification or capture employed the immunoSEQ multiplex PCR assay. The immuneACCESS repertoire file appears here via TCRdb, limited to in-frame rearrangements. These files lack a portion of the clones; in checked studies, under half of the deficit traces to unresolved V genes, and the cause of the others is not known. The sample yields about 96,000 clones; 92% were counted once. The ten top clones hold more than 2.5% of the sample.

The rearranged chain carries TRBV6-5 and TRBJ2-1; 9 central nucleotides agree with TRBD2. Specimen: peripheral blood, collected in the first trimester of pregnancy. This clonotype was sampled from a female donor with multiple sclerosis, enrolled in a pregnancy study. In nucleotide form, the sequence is TGTGCCAGCAGTCTAGCGGGATCGGGGGACAATGAGCAGTTCTTC. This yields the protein CASSLAGSGDNEQFF.